This T cell receptor beta chain emerged from a study of blood T cell repertoires in COVID-19. The wider study: Both acute and convalescent COVID-19 samples were obtained from the United States, Italy and Spain. PBMCs, B-cell-depleted T cells, or T cells provided the cDNA or gDNA that made up the material.

Clones were sequenced by immunoSEQ multiplex PCR, and TCRdb holds only the in-frame ones, with some missing. The sample shows around 100,000 clones, almost 90% of them seen only once. This CDR3 region has 14 residues. Trimming left V 7 bases short and J 2 bases short, with 13 bases between. The source is a human donor in a cohort sampled during active COVID-19. The genes are TRBV23-1 and TRBJ2-3; possible D gene TRBD2, 6 bases. TRBV23-1 is classed as an ORF, of uncertain function. The sample was peripheral blood. The CDR3 DNA is TGCGCCAGCATCCGAGCGGGTACCACAGATACGCAGTATTTT. Encoded protein: CASIRAGTTDTQYF.